The next 24 T cell receptor beta chains were all read from a single sample in a study of cytomegalovirus exposure and HLA in healthy donors. The primer mix had 60 Vbeta and 13 Jbeta primers. TCRdb keeps only in-frame clones here, not all; method: immunoSEQ multiplex PCR. Here the sample spans about 140,000 clones, roughly 8.8% being singletons. Sequenced: PBMCs. Every receptor here comes from a woman in her forties in good health and CMV-seropositive.

This clone was recorded a few times. The V and J genes are TRBV30 and TRBJ2-1, with a weak D call TRBD1 (5 bases). In germline, CDR1 is GTSNPN, CDR2 SVGIG (reference sequence). CDR3 length equals 10 residues. The V end lost 8 bases, the J end lost 11 bases, and 13 bases lay between the germline ends. In nucleotides, the CDR3 is TGTGCCAGCTCGACAGTTAAGCAGTTCTTC. Protein sequence: CASSTVKQFF.

This clone came up a few times. The V call is TRBV5-4, the J call TRBJ1-2; 9 bases are a match to TRBD1. CDR3 size: 14 residues. V gave up 4 bases and J gave up 8 bases; unmatched junction bases: 9. Germline V gene data show CDR1 as SGHNT and CDR2 as YYREEE (reference sequence). The CDR3 DNA reads TGTGCCAGCAGCACCGGGACAGGGCAAATCGGCTACACCTTC. Protein: CASSTGTGQIGYTF.

In this sample, this clone turned up a few times. The chain carries TRBV5-6 and TRBJ2-1, with 7 bases fitting TRBD2. The length of the CDR3 is 15 residues. J was trimmed by 4 bases and V by 1 base; bases with no gene match: 5. The germline gives CDR1 SGHDT, CDR2 YYEEEE. CDR3 residues: CASSLRGEPYNEQFF. The CDR3 DNA sequence: TGTGCCAGCAGCTTGCGGGGGGAACCTTACAATGAGCAGTTCTTC.

V gene TRBV7-4 combines with J gene TRBJ2-3, with D perhaps matching TRBD2 (5 bases). V lost 5 bases, J lost 4 bases, and 10 bases lay in between. This CDR3 is 13 amino acids long. CDR1 and CDR2 (germline): SGHVT, SQSDAQ. The CDR3 coding sequence is TGTGCCAGCAGCCCGAGGCGGGCAGATACGCAGTATTTT. This encodes CASSPRRADTQYF.

The chain joins TRBV5-1 to TRBJ1-4; 11 positions match TRBD1. Germline V gene data show CDR1 as SGHRS and CDR2 as YFSETQ. The CDR3 contains 16 residues. The V and J ends lost 0 bases and 7 bases, in that order; junction bases with no gene match: 5. The CDR3 loop reads CASSLGGTGGSEKLFF. As DNA, the CDR3 is TGCGCCAGCAGCTTGGGGGGGACAGGGGGAAGTGAAAAACTGTTTTTT.

The rearrangement uses TRBV5-6 and TRBJ1-2; 11 bases match TRBD1. The germline gives CDR1 SGHDT, CDR2 YYEEEE. Losses at the gene ends were 4 bases for V and 3 bases for J; bases not matched to a gene: 5. CDR3 length equals 15 residues. This chain's CDR3 is CASSILDRGHYGYTF. CDR3 bases: TGTGCCAGCAGCATTCTGGACAGGGGGCACTATGGCTACACCTTC.

As to this clone: In the same sample, other DNA sequences code for this CDR3. This chain connects TRBV19 to TRBJ2-2; the D is unclear. CDR3 length equals 12 residues. V lost 6 bases and J lost 3, with 5 bases in between. CDR1 is LNHDA and CDR2 is SQIVND in the germline V gene (reference sequence). CDR3 region: CASSTYTGELFF. The CDR3 DNA follows: TGTGCCAGTAGCACATACACCGGGGAGCTGTTTTTT.

In its sample, this clone was seen a few times. The CDR3 is CASSPTGLQETQYF. The CDR3 DNA follows: TGTGCCAGCAGTCCGACGGGGTTACAAGAGACCCAGTACTTC. This chain connects TRBV6-1 to TRBJ2-5; D perhaps matches TRBD2 (5 bases). This CDR3 has 14 residues. Germline V CDR1 and CDR2: MNHNS, SASEGT. Trimming took off 5 bases at V and 2 bases at J, with 12 bases between the two ends.

This clone occurred a few times. The gene calls are TRBV19 and TRBJ2-3; D gene ambiguous. This CDR3 region has 13 residues. Germline-derived CDR1 and CDR2 are LNHDA and SQIVND (reference sequence). V was trimmed by 1 base and J by 4 bases, leaving 6 bases between them. The CDR3 sequence is CASSIGRADTQYF. CDR3 DNA sequence: TGTGCCAGTAGTATAGGTCGGGCAGATACGCAGTATTTT.

This clone was counted only a few times. The genes are TRBV2 and TRBJ1-6; TRBD1 might be the D (5 bases). V was trimmed by 4 bases and J by 7 bases, leaving 14 bases between them. The CDR3 sequence is 15 residues long. Germline V gives CDR1 SNHLY, CDR2 FYNNEI. CDR3 DNA sequence: TGTGCCAGCAGTGGGAGGGAGGGGATCAATTCACCCCTCCACTTT. The encoded protein is CASSGREGINSPLHF.

A few counts support this clone. J is TRBJ2-7 and V is TRBV19; TRBD2 matches 10 bases. Trimming cost V 10 bases and J 0 bases; bases outside gene matches: 9. Germline V gene sequence: CDR1 LNHDA, CDR2 SQIVND (reference sequence). The CDR3 runs 15 residues. The CDR3 bases are TGTGCCACCAGACTAGCGGGTAACCCCTCCTACGAGCAGTACTTC. This encodes CATRLAGNPSYEQYF.

This clone was found a few times. Other DNA sequences of this sample code for an identical CDR3. This chain joins TRBV9 and TRBJ1-3, with 7 bases identical to TRBD1. V shed 2 bases and J 4 bases; nucleotides not matched to a gene: 6. There are 15 residues in the CDR3. Per germline, CDR1 SGDLS and CDR2 YYNGEE. This chain's CDR3 is CASSVGDSSGNTIYF. The CDR3 DNA follows: TGTGCCAGCAGCGTGGGGGACAGTTCCGGAAACACCATATATTTT.

This clone was seen a few times. V gene TRBV7-9 combines with J gene TRBJ2-3; no clear D. Germline assignment: CDR1 SEHNR and CDR2 FQNEAQ (reference sequence). CDR3 length: 16 amino acids. The ends were cut back, 4 bases at V and 0 bases at J, with 14 bases in the middle. The CDR3 DNA reads as TGTGCCAGCAGCTCCAGCCAGGCAATAAGCACAGATACGCAGTATTTT. Translating gives CASSSSQAISTDTQYF.

The CDR3 coding sequence is TGTGCCAGCTCATATCAAGAGACCCAGTACTTC. As protein: CASSYQETQYF. The chain has TRBV18 and TRBJ2-5; D unclear. CDR1 and CDR2 from the germline V gene are KGHSH and LQKENI. V was shortened by 5 bases and J by 2 bases, with 3 bases between the two germline ends. This CDR3 is 11 amino acids long.

This clone appeared a few times. This chain connects TRBV2 to TRBJ2-5; TRBD2 aligns across 9 bases. This CDR3 region has 15 residues. In germline, CDR1 is SNHLY, CDR2 FYNNEI. The V gene end was trimmed by 3 bases and the J gene end by 4 bases; junction bases not matched to a gene: 6. CDR3 loop: CASSESGLAGETQYF. The CDR3 DNA reads as TGTGCCAGCAGTGAGTCGGGACTAGCCGGAGAGACCCAGTACTTC.

This rearrangement joins TRBV7-6 to TRBJ1-1; TRBD1 is a possible D gene (5 bases). CDR1 and CDR2 (germline): SGHVS, FNYEAQ. The V end was cut by 1 base, the J end by 5 bases, with 11 bases between. CDR3 size: 14 residues. The CDR3 loop reads CASSLGAGQTEAFF. The CDR3 nucleotides are TGTGCCAGCAGCTTAGGGGCCGGACAAACTGAAGCTTTCTTT.

J is TRBJ2-7 and V is TRBV5-1, with D maybe TRBD2 (6 bases). Germline V gene data show CDR1 as SGHRS and CDR2 as YFSETQ. V was trimmed by 0 bases and J by 4 bases, leaving 17 bases between them. The CDR3 runs 16 residues. The CDR3 DNA sequence: TGCGCCAGCAGCTTGGGGGCAGGGACTTATGAATACGAGCAGTACTTC. Translation: CASSLGAGTYEYEQYF.

CDR3 nucleotide sequence: TGTGCCAGCAACGGAGGCGGGGGGGCGGTAGATACGCAGTATTTT. Translation: CASNGGGGAVDTQYF. J is TRBJ2-3 and V is TRBV2, with 9 bases fitting TRBD2. Germline values: CDR1 SNHLY, CDR2 FYNNEI. The V segment lost 7 bases and the J segment 5 bases; nucleotides outside the gene matches: 10. CDR3 length: 15 residues. Using reference TRBV2 and TRBJ2-3 for the parts outside the CDR3, the full variable domain is EPEVTQTPSHQVTQMGQEVILRCVPISNHLYFYWYRQILGQKVEFLVSFYNNEISEKSEIFDDQFSVERPDGSNFTLKIRSTKLEDSAMYFCASNGGGGAVDTQYFGPGTRLTVL.

The sample holds a few counts of this clone. The chain carries TRBV10-1 and TRBJ1-1, with 9 bases fitting TRBD1. V dropped 4 bases and J dropped 1; count of bases not matched to a gene: 4. This CDR3 spans 15 amino acids. Germline-derived CDR1 and CDR2 are WNHNN and SYGVQD (reference sequence). Written as DNA, the CDR3 is TGCGCCAGCAGTGGACAGGGGGTTGGGAACACTGAAGCTTTCTTT. It translates to CASSGQGVGNTEAFF.

This clone was counted between two and nine times. This chain joins TRBV5-8 and TRBJ1-4, with TRBD1 as a possible D gene (6 bases). Trimming pared 5 bases from V and 4 bases from J, leaving 9 bases between. The CDR3 sequence is 13 residues long. Per the germline V gene, CDR1 is SGHTS and CDR2 is YDEGEE. DNA for the CDR3: TGTGCCAGCAGAAGACAGGTTAATGAAAAACTGTTTTTT. It translates to CASRRQVNEKLFF.

This clone was detected a few times. This chain links TRBV15 with TRBJ2-7; the D is unclear. The length of the CDR3 is 15 residues. From germline, CDR1 is LNHNV and CDR2 YYDKDF (reference sequence). V lost 0 bases and J lost 1, with 10 bases in between. CDR3 nucleotides: TGTGCCACCAGCAGAGATTTAGCAGCGTCCTACGAGCAGTACTTC. Its protein product is CATSRDLAASYEQYF. The complete variable domain, with remaining parts taken from reference TRBV15 and TRBJ2-7, reads DAMVIQNPRYQVTQFGKPVTLSCSQTLNHNVMYWYQQKSSQAPKLLFHYYDKDFNNEADTPDNFQSRRPNTSFCFLDIRSPGLGDTAMYLCATSRDLAASYEQYFGPGTRLTVT.

This clone has a handful of counts. The chain recombines TRBV7-6 with TRBJ2-7, with D uncertain. CDR3 length: 13 residues. Trimming stripped 5 bases from V and 4 bases from J, with 12 bases between. Germline values: CDR1 SGHVS, CDR2 FNYEAQ. The DNA of the CDR3 is TGTGCCAGCAGCGAACTTCTCGGTTACGAGCAGTACTTC. Translation: CASSELLGYEQYF.

This clone was seen a handful of times. This sequence joins TRBV7-8 and TRBJ2-1; D gene ambiguous. V was cut by 3 bases and J by 5 bases, with 8 bases left in between. The length of the CDR3 is 13 residues. Germline V CDR1 and CDR2: SGHVS, FQNEAQ. For the CDR3, the DNA is TGTGCCAGCAGCTTTAACAGTAACAATGAGCAGTTCTTC. Encoded protein: CASSFNSNNEQFF.

There are a few counts of this clone. The junction and the germline gene differ at one end; a read error may be behind it. This chain connects TRBV4-3 to TRBJ1-4, with 10 bases identical to TRBD1. Germline lookup yields CDR1 LGHNA and CDR2 YSLEER. This CDR3 comprises 15 residues. The CDR3 DNA reads as TGCGCCAGCAGCCAACTACCGGGACAGGGGCCCCCGGGGGTTTTT. The encoded protein is CASSQLPGQGPPGVF.